Detailed here is one TCR beta chain. The data stem from a study of blood T cell repertoires in COVID-19. Per the original data handling: Reference gene primer amplification in the assay estimated nucleated cell counts. Only in-frame clones appear in the TCRdb table, and some are missing; sequencing was by immunoSEQ multiplex PCR. The V and J calls and clone size were taken over from that table, and D and trimming were inferred from the DNA. Of 350,000 to 400,000 clones listed, around 91% are singletons. Adults between roughly 18 and 90 years of age took part from 24 US areas. Cohort 3 recovered donors had two negative PCRs, clearance, or symptom resolution. This TCR was sampled from a man between 18 and 35 years old who had recovered from COVID-19. The sequenced sample consisted of PBMCs or T cells enriched from blood (not recorded which).

This CDR3 reads CAIRTTGNTGELFF. In DNA, the CDR3 is TGTGCCATCAGAACGACAGGGAACACCGGGGAGCTGTTTTTT. The chain recombines TRBV10-3 with TRBJ2-2, with a tentative D call TRBD1 (6 bases). CDR1 ENHRY and CDR2 SYGVKD come from the germline V gene. The CDR3 extends over 14 amino acids. Trimming took off 6 bases at V and 1 base at J, with 9 bases between the two ends.